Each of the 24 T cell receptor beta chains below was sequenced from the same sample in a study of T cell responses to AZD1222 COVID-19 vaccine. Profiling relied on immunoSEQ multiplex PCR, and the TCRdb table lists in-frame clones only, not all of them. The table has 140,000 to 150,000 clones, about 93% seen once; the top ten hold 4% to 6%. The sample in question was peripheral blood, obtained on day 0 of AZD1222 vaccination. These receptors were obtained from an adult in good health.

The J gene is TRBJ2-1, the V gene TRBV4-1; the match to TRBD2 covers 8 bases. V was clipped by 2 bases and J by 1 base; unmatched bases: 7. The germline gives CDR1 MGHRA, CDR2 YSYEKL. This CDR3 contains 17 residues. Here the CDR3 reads CASSQLSGTPSYNEQFF. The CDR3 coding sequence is TGCGCCAGCAGCCAACTTAGCGGGACCCCTTCCTACAATGAGCAGTTCTTC.

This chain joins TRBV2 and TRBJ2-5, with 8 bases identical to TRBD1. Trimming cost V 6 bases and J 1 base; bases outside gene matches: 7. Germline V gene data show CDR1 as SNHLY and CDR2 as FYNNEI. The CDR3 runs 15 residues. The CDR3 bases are TGTGCCAGCAGAGCTGGGACAGGCTTCCAAGAGACCCAGTACTTC. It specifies CASRAGTGFQETQYF.

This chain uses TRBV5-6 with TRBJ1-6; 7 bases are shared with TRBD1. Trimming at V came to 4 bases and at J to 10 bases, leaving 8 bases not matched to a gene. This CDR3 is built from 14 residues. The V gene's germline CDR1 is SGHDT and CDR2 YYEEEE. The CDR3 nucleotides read TGTGCCAGCAGCCCGGGACAGCTAGGCTCACCCCTCCACTTT. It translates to CASSPGQLGSPLHF.

CDR3 sequence: CSASHRNQPQHF. The CDR3 DNA follows: TGCAGTGCTAGTCATCGCAATCAGCCCCAGCATTTT. V usage is TRBV20-1 and J usage is TRBJ1-5; D is unclear. Germline CDR1 and CDR2: DFQATT and SNEGSKA (reference sequence). The germline V and J ends were trimmed by 3 bases and 2 bases, with 5 bases remaining between them. There are 12 residues in the CDR3.

DNA of the CDR3: TGTGCCAGCACCCAGGGAACTGAAGCTTTCTTT. Its protein product is CASTQGTEAFF. This rearrangement joins TRBV12-3 or TRBV12-4 to TRBJ1-1; tentative D call: TRBD1 (5 bases). This CDR3 is built from 11 residues. Trimming removed 7 bases from V and 5 bases from J, with 8 bases in between.

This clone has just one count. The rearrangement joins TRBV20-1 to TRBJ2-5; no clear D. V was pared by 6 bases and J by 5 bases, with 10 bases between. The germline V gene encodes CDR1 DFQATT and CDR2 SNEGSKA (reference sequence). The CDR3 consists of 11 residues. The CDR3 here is CSAPSGETQYF. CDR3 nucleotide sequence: TGCAGTGCCCCGTCCGGGGAGACCCAGTACTTC.

The CDR3 spells CASSRLLEAFF. For the CDR3, the DNA is TGTGCCAGCAGTCGCCTCCTCGAAGCTTTCTTT. V is TRBV12-3 or TRBV12-4 and J is TRBJ1-1; no firm D call. The germline V and J ends were trimmed by 5 bases and 8 bases, with 9 bases remaining between them. The CDR3 is made up of 11 amino acids.

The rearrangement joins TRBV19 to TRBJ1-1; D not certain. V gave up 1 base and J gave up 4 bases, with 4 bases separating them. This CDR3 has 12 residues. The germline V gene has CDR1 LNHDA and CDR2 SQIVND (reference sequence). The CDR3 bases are TGTGCCAGTAGTATAGGGTCCACTGAAGCTTTCTTT. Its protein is CASSIGSTEAFF.

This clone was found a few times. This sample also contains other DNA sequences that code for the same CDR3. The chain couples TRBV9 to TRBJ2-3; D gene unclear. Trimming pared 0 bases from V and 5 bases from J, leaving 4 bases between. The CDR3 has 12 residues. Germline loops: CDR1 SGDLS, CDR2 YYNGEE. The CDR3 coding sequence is TGTGCCAGCAGCGTAGTAGGAGATACGCAGTATTTT. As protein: CASSVVGDTQYF.

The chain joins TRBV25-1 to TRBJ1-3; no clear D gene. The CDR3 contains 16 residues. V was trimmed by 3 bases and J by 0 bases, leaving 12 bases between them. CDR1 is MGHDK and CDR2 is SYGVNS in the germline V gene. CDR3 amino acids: CASSEVRPYSGNTIYF. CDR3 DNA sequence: TGTGCCAGCAGTGAGGTCCGACCGTACTCTGGAAACACCATATATTTT.

CDR3 DNA sequence: TGTGCCAGCAGTGAAGCAGGGGAGGATGGCTACACCTTC. As protein: CASSEAGEDGYTF. The J gene is TRBJ1-2, the V gene TRBV6-1; D is perhaps TRBD1 (5 bases). V was pared by 0 bases and J by 6 bases, with 8 bases between. This CDR3 has 13 residues. CDR1 is MNHNS, CDR2 SASEGT, per germline.

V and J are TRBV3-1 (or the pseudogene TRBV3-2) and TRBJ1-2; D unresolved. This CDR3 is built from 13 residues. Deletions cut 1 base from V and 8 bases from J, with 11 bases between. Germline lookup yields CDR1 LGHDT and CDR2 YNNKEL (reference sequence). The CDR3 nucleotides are TGTGCCAGCAGCCAAGGGACGTCGGGCGGCTACACCTTC. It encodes CASSQGTSGGYTF.

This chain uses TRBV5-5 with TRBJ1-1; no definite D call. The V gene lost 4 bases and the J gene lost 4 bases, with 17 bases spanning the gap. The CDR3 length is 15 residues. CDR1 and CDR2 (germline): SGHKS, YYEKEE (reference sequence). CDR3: CASSLAPKAGTEAFF. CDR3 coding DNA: TGTGCCAGCAGCCTAGCGCCGAAAGCGGGCACTGAAGCTTTCTTT.

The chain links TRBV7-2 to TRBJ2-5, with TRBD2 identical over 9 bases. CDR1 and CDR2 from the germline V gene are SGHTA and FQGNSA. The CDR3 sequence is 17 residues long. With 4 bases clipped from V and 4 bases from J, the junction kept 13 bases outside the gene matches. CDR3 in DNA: TGTGCCAGCAGCTCGCAGTCAGCGGGGGGTTTTGTAGAGACCCAGTACTTC. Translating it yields CASSSQSAGGFVETQYF.

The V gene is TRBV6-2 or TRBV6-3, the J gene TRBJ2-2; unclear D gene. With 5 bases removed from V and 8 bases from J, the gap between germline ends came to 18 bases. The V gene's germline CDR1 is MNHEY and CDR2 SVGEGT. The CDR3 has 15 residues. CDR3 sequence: CASSLLLVRPGELFF. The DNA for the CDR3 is TGTGCCAGCAGTCTCCTGCTAGTACGGCCGGGGGAGCTGTTTTTT.

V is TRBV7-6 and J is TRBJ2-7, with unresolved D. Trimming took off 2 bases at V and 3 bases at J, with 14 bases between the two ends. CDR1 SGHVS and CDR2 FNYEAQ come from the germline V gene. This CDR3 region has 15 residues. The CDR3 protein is CASSLKFGQNYEQYF. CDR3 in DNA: TGTGCCAGCAGCTTAAAGTTTGGTCAGAACTACGAGCAGTACTTC.

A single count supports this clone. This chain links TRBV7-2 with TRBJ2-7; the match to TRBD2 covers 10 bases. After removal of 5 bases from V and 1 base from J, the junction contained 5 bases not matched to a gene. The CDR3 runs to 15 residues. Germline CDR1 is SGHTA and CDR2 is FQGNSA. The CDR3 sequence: CASSPRLAGSYEQYF. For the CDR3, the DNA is TGTGCCAGCAGCCCCAGACTAGCGGGTTCCTACGAGCAGTACTTC.

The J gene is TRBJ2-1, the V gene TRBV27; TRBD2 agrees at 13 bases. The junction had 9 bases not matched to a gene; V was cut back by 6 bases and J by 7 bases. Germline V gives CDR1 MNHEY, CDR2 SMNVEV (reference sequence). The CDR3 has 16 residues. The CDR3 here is CASSPRLAGGLNEQFF. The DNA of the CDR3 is TGTGCCAGCAGCCCTCGACTAGCGGGGGGCCTTAATGAGCAGTTCTTC.

CDR3 sequence: CASTPARWDTEAFF. The CDR3 nucleotides are TGTGCCAGTACCCCGGCCCGGTGGGACACTGAAGCTTTCTTT. The J gene is TRBJ1-1, the V gene TRBV19, with no clear D. CDR1 is LNHDA and CDR2 is SQIVND in the germline V gene (reference sequence). Trimming cost V 7 bases and J 3 bases, with 15 bases left between them. The CDR3 consists of 14 residues.

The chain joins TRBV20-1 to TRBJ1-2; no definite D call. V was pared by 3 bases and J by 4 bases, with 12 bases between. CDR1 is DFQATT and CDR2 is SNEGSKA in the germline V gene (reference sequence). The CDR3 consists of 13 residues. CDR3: CSASSPGSYGYTF. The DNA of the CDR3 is TGCAGTGCTAGTTCGCCGGGAAGCTATGGCTACACCTTC.

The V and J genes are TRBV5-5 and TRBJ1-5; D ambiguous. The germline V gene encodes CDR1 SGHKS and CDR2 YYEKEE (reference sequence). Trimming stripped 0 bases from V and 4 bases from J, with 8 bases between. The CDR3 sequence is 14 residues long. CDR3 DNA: TGTGCCAGCAGCTTGGGACTGACGAATCAGCCCCAGCATTTT. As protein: CASSLGLTNQPQHF.

The CDR3 DNA follows: TGTGCCAGCAGCTTGTCCGGGACTAGCGGGGGCCCAGCGCAGTTCTTC. Translated, it gives CASSLSGTSGGPAQFF. V usage is TRBV7-3 and J usage is TRBJ2-1; the match to TRBD2 covers 14 bases. The CDR3 consists of 16 residues. V was clipped by 3 bases and J by 12 bases; unmatched bases: 10. Germline V gene lookup returns CDR1 SGHTA and CDR2 FQGTGA.

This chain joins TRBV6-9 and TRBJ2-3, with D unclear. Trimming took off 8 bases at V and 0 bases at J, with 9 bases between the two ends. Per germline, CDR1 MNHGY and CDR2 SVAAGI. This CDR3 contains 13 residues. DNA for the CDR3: TGTGCCAGCGGCGACGGAAGCACAGATACGCAGTATTTT. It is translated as CASGDGSTDTQYF.

The CDR3, as DNA: TGTGCCAGCAGTTACCGCCTCTCCTACGAGCAGTACTTC. Its protein is CASSYRLSYEQYF. The V and J genes are TRBV27 and TRBJ2-7, with D uncertain. The V end was cut by 4 bases, the J end by 0 bases, with 7 bases between. CDR3 length equals 13 residues. Germline V gene sequence: CDR1 MNHEY, CDR2 SMNVEV (reference sequence).